Listed below are T cell receptor beta chains from one sample, sequenced in a study of T cell responses to AZD1222 COVID-19 vaccine. Clones were sequenced by immunoSEQ multiplex PCR, and TCRdb holds only the in-frame ones, with some missing. The table lists under 150,000 clones, about 92% of them singletons, with 2.5% to 3.5% in the top ten. The sequencing here drew on peripheral blood, taken on day 0 of AZD1222 vaccination. All receptors come from an adult in good health. Each CDR3 is given with its conserved first and last residue. A D gene is named only where the DNA matches it firmly. Expanded clones are given a class, and other clones once, few, many or no size at all.

j_call: TRBJ2-6
v_call: TRBV27
clone_size: .
d_call: .
cdr3_aa: CASSLWYRTATFSGANVLTF
cdr3_nt: TGTGCCAGCAGTTTATGGTATCGGACAGCTACCTTTTCTGGGGCCAACGTCCTGACTTTC

j_call: TRBJ1-5
v_call: TRBV30
clone_size: .
d_call: TRBD1
cdr3_aa: CAWSVSKTGQGSNQPQHF
cdr3_nt: TGTGCCTGGAGTGTCAGTAAAACGGGACAGGGTAGTAATCAGCCCCAGCATTTT

j_call: TRBJ2-4
v_call: TRBV6-5
clone_size: .
d_call: .
cdr3_aa: CASVGDLLAKNIQYF
cdr3_nt: TGTGCCAGCGTTGGGGACCTATTAGCCAAAAACATTCAGTACTTC

j_call: TRBJ2-5
v_call: TRBV12-3/TRBV12-4
clone_size: once
d_call: .
cdr3_aa: CASSLEGQTQYF
cdr3_nt: TGTGCCAGCAGTTTGGAAGGGCAGACCCAGTACTTC

j_call: TRBJ1-5
v_call: TRBV6-6
clone_size: once
d_call: .
cdr3_aa: CASSYPPQPQHF
cdr3_nt: TGTGCCAGCAGTTACCCGCCCCAGCCCCAGCATTTT

j_call: TRBJ1-2
v_call: TRBV2
clone_size: .
d_call: .
cdr3_aa: CASARTETYGYTF
cdr3_nt: TGTGCCAGCGCCCGGACAGAGACCTATGGCTACACCTTC

j_call: TRBJ2-2
v_call: TRBV7-7
clone_size: once
d_call: .
cdr3_aa: CASSRGGPAPGELFF
cdr3_nt: TGTGCCAGCAGCAGGGGGGGCCCCGCCCCCGGGGAGCTGTTTTTT

j_call: TRBJ1-2
v_call: TRBV5-1
clone_size: .
d_call: TRBD1
cdr3_aa: CASSFGDRNYGYTF
cdr3_nt: TGCGCCAGCAGCTTCGGGGACAGGAACTATGGCTACACCTTC

j_call: TRBJ1-2
v_call: TRBV6-6
clone_size: .
d_call: TRBD1
cdr3_aa: CASSRERAGQALGYGYTF
cdr3_nt: TGTGCCAGCAGCCGAGAGAGGGCGGGACAGGCTTTAGGGTATGGCTACACCTTC

j_call: TRBJ1-6
v_call: TRBV28
clone_size: .
d_call: .
cdr3_aa: CASSFRGNSPLHF
cdr3_nt: TGTGCCAGCAGTTTCAGGGGTAATTCACCCCTCCACTTT

j_call: TRBJ1-3
v_call: TRBV5-1
clone_size: .
d_call: .
cdr3_aa: CASSLDLGGITDTIYF
cdr3_nt: TGCGCCAGCAGCTTGGATCTTGGGGGAATAACGGACACCATATATTTT

j_call: TRBJ2-7
v_call: TRBV5-1
clone_size: .
d_call: .
cdr3_aa: CASSLGGRNYEQYF
cdr3_nt: TGCGCCAGCAGCTTGGGTGGGCGGAACTACGAGCAGTACTTC

j_call: TRBJ2-1
v_call: TRBV3-1/TRBV3-2
clone_size: once
d_call: .
cdr3_aa: CASSRKPGPEFNNEQFF
cdr3_nt: TGTGCCAGCAGCCGTAAGCCGGGACCGGAATTCAACAATGAGCAGTTCTTC

j_call: TRBJ1-5
v_call: TRBV19
clone_size: .
d_call: TRBD1
cdr3_aa: CASSTGTGAYSNQPQHF
cdr3_nt: TGTGCCAGTAGTACCGGGACAGGGGCTTATAGCAATCAGCCCCAGCATTTT

j_call: TRBJ2-3
v_call: TRBV5-4
clone_size: .
d_call: .
cdr3_aa: CASSLYLPRGTDTQYF
cdr3_nt: TGTGCCAGCAGCTTGTATCTCCCCCGGGGCACAGATACGCAGTATTTT

j_call: TRBJ2-1
v_call: TRBV7-9
clone_size: .
d_call: TRBD2
cdr3_aa: CASSLMDREGRNEQFF
cdr3_nt: TGTGCCAGCAGCTTAATGGACCGGGAGGGCCGCAATGAGCAGTTCTTC

j_call: TRBJ2-3
v_call: TRBV10-1
clone_size: medium-sized
d_call: .
cdr3_aa: CASSDRTSTDTQYF
cdr3_nt: TGCGCCAGCAGTGACAGAACTAGCACAGATACGCAGTATTTT

j_call: TRBJ2-2
v_call: TRBV6-5
clone_size: few
d_call: .
cdr3_aa: CASRGDGDTGELFF
cdr3_nt: TGTGCCAGCAGGGGGGACGGGGACACCGGGGAGCTGTTTTTT

j_call: TRBJ1-4
v_call: TRBV15
clone_size: once
d_call: TRBD1
cdr3_aa: CATNHRDRDEKLFF
cdr3_nt: TGTGCCACAAACCACCGGGACAGGGACGAAAAACTGTTTTTT

j_call: TRBJ2-3
v_call: TRBV7-2
clone_size: once
d_call: .
cdr3_aa: CASSFAEGPGPRTDTQYF
cdr3_nt: TGTGCCAGCAGCTTTGCCGAGGGACCCGGACCCCGCACAGATACGCAGTATTTT

j_call: TRBJ1-5
v_call: TRBV5-1
clone_size: .
d_call: .
cdr3_aa: CASSSAGQVGQPQHF
cdr3_nt: TGCGCCAGCAGCTCCGCGGGGCAGGTGGGACAGCCCCAGCATTTT

j_call: TRBJ1-6
v_call: TRBV3-1/TRBV3-2
clone_size: .
d_call: .
cdr3_aa: CASSPSLYTGPHF
cdr3_nt: TGTGCCAGCAGCCCGAGCCTCTATACAGGTCCCCACTTT

j_call: TRBJ1-1
v_call: TRBV10-1
clone_size: .
d_call: .
cdr3_aa: CASSEPHTEAFF
cdr3_nt: TGCGCCAGCAGTGAGCCCCACACTGAAGCTTTCTTT

j_call: TRBJ1-6
v_call: TRBV18
clone_size: .
d_call: .
cdr3_aa: CASSPSRDNSPLHF
cdr3_nt: TGTGCCAGCTCACCGTCTAGAGATAATTCACCCCTCCACTTT

j_call: TRBJ2-1
v_call: TRBV5-1
clone_size: once
d_call: .
cdr3_aa: CASSLGGSNEQFF
cdr3_nt: TGCGCCAGCAGCTTGGGAGGGAGCAATGAGCAGTTCTTC

j_call: TRBJ2-3
v_call: TRBV30
clone_size: .
d_call: .
cdr3_aa: CAWSVGGRDTQYF
cdr3_nt: TGTGCCTGGAGTGTCGGGGGTCGGGATACGCAGTATTTT

j_call: TRBJ1-1
v_call: TRBV5-1
clone_size: .
d_call: .
cdr3_aa: CASSLRQGNTEAFF
cdr3_nt: TGCGCCAGCAGCTTGAGGCAGGGAAACACTGAAGCTTTCTTT

j_call: TRBJ2-7
v_call: TRBV11-2
clone_size: .
d_call: .
cdr3_aa: CASAARRFSGEQYF
cdr3_nt: TGTGCCAGCGCTGCCAGACGTTTTTCAGGCGAGCAGTACTTC

j_call: TRBJ2-3
v_call: TRBV5-1
clone_size: .
d_call: TRBD1
cdr3_aa: CASGQGSTDTQYF
cdr3_nt: TGCGCCAGCGGACAGGGAAGCACAGATACGCAGTATTTT

j_call: TRBJ2-1
v_call: TRBV3-1/TRBV3-2
clone_size: .
d_call: .
cdr3_aa: CASALDNGDLNEQFF
cdr3_nt: TGTGCCAGCGCCCTGGACAACGGGGACTTAAATGAGCAGTTCTTC

j_call: TRBJ1-1
v_call: TRBV19
clone_size: once
d_call: .
cdr3_aa: CASSIYGNRNTEAFF
cdr3_nt: TGTGCCAGTAGTATCTATGGGAACCGAAACACTGAAGCTTTCTTT

j_call: TRBJ2-1
v_call: TRBV7-2
clone_size: once
d_call: .
cdr3_aa: CASSRDPNNEQFF
cdr3_nt: TGTGCCAGCTCCCGGGACCCCAACAATGAGCAGTTCTTC

j_call: TRBJ1-2
v_call: TRBV28
clone_size: .
d_call: .
cdr3_aa: CASSPIQQGKYGYTF
cdr3_nt: TGTGCCAGCAGCCCAATCCAACAGGGAAAATATGGCTACACCTTC

j_call: TRBJ1-1
v_call: TRBV5-1
clone_size: .
d_call: .
cdr3_aa: CASSLAGGDTEAFF
cdr3_nt: TGCGCCAGCAGCTTGGCTGGAGGAGACACTGAAGCTTTCTTT

j_call: TRBJ2-3
v_call: TRBV11-1
clone_size: .
d_call: TRBD2
cdr3_aa: CASSAGLAGADTQYF
cdr3_nt: TGTGCCAGCAGCGCCGGACTAGCGGGAGCAGATACGCAGTATTTT

j_call: TRBJ2-7
v_call: TRBV4-2
clone_size: .
d_call: TRBD2
cdr3_aa: CASSQVSSGASNEQYF
cdr3_nt: TGTGCCAGCAGCCAAGTTTCAAGCGGGGCCTCTAACGAGCAGTACTTC

j_call: TRBJ1-6
v_call: TRBV7-9
clone_size: .
d_call: TRBD1
cdr3_aa: CASSSPEDRDNSPLHF
cdr3_nt: TGTGCCAGCAGCTCCCCCGAGGACAGGGATAATTCACCCCTCCACTTT

j_call: TRBJ1-5
v_call: TRBV6-2/TRBV6-3
clone_size: .
d_call: .
cdr3_aa: CASSYDLPGIEGNQPQHF
cdr3_nt: TGTGCCAGCAGTTACGATCTTCCAGGCATAGAGGGCAATCAGCCCCAGCATTTT

j_call: TRBJ1-6
v_call: TRBV9
clone_size: .
d_call: .
cdr3_aa: CASSVESGGISPLHF
cdr3_nt: TGTGCCAGCAGCGTTGAATCGGGAGGTATTTCACCCCTCCACTTT

j_call: TRBJ2-3
v_call: TRBV5-1
clone_size: .
d_call: TRBD2
cdr3_aa: CASSLLLAGEYTQYF
cdr3_nt: TGCGCCAGCAGCTTATTACTAGCGGGAGAATATACGCAGTATTTT

j_call: TRBJ2-7
v_call: TRBV12-5
clone_size: .
d_call: .
cdr3_aa: CASGLDLGEQYF
cdr3_nt: TGTGCTAGTGGTTTGGATCTAGGCGAGCAGTACTTC

j_call: TRBJ1-1
v_call: TRBV5-1
clone_size: .
d_call: .
cdr3_aa: CASSLDGGNTEAFF
cdr3_nt: TGCGCCAGCAGCTTGGATGGGGGGAACACTGAAGCTTTCTTT

j_call: TRBJ2-2
v_call: TRBV30
clone_size: .
d_call: TRBD2
cdr3_aa: CAWRPRKRESSGELFF
cdr3_nt: TGTGCCTGGAGGCCCCGTAAGCGGGAGTCTTCCGGGGAGCTGTTTTTT

j_call: TRBJ2-1
v_call: TRBV6-5
clone_size: .
d_call: TRBD2
cdr3_aa: CASKTSGSSNEQFF
cdr3_nt: TGTGCCAGCAAAACTAGCGGGAGTTCGAATGAGCAGTTCTTC

j_call: TRBJ1-2
v_call: TRBV27
clone_size: .
d_call: .
cdr3_aa: CASSLGGTHYGYTF
cdr3_nt: TGTGCCAGCAGTTTAGGAGGGACCCACTATGGCTACACCTTC

j_call: TRBJ1-3
v_call: TRBV6-6
clone_size: .
d_call: .
cdr3_aa: CASSPGVSGNTIYF
cdr3_nt: TGTGCCAGCAGTCCAGGGGTGTCCGGAAACACCATATATTTT

j_call: TRBJ2-3
v_call: TRBV24-1
clone_size: .
d_call: .
cdr3_aa: CATSDSGFGRSDTQYF
cdr3_nt: TGTGCCACCAGTGATTCGGGGTTCGGCCGGTCAGATACGCAGTATTTT

j_call: TRBJ1-4
v_call: TRBV5-4
clone_size: .
d_call: TRBD1
cdr3_aa: CASSSGQGLEKLFF
cdr3_nt: TGTGCCAGCAGCTCGGGACAGGGTTTAGAAAAACTGTTTTTT

j_call: TRBJ2-7
v_call: TRBV19
clone_size: .
d_call: TRBD2
cdr3_aa: CASSIDGTSGTGSYEQYF
cdr3_nt: TGTGCCAGTAGTATAGATGGGACTAGCGGGACCGGCTCCTACGAGCAGTACTTC

j_call: TRBJ1-1
v_call: TRBV5-1
clone_size: .
d_call: .
cdr3_aa: CASSAFSENTEAFF
cdr3_nt: TGCGCCAGCAGCGCGTTCAGTGAGAACACTGAAGCTTTCTTT

j_call: TRBJ1-2
v_call: TRBV6-5
clone_size: .
d_call: .
cdr3_aa: CASSTTRQTYGYTF
cdr3_nt: TGTGCCAGCAGTACCACGAGACAGACCTATGGCTACACCTTC